This is a list of T cell receptor beta chains from one sample in a study of control samples from healthy donors and cancer patients. Sequenced by immunoSEQ multiplex PCR; TCRdb stores in-frame clones only, minus some. The profile covers 45,000 to 55,000 clones, with 85% to 95% appearing a single time and around 24% taken by the ten largest. Material for sequencing was PBMCs. The origin of the receptors is a woman between 45 and 60 years old with head and neck cancer. Each CDR3 is given with its conserved first and last residue. Each record gives: V gene, J gene, CDR3 protein.

V gene: TRBV19
J gene: TRBJ2-3
CDR3 protein: CASSWQGIFSGTDTQYF

V gene: TRBV2
J gene: TRBJ1-2
CDR3 protein: CASSSRGGSYTF

V gene: TRBV20-1
J gene: TRBJ1-1
CDR3 protein: CSASRSGIAFF

V gene: TRBV30
J gene: TRBJ2-1
CDR3 protein: CAWNSAPGEGGHNEQFF

V gene: TRBV24-1
J gene: TRBJ2-5
CDR3 protein: CATRPGTYYQETQYF

V gene: TRBV19
J gene: TRBJ2-7
CDR3 protein: CASSKVAGGPYEQYF

V gene: TRBV7-2
J gene: TRBJ2-1
CDR3 protein: CASSLEGTSGRNEQFF

V gene: TRBV6-2/TRBV6-3
J gene: TRBJ2-7
CDR3 protein: CASSPVAGVHEQYF

V gene: TRBV30
J gene: TRBJ2-5
CDR3 protein: CAWSVLAGTQETQYF

V gene: TRBV2
J gene: TRBJ1-5
CDR3 protein: CASHETGQPQHF

V gene: TRBV4-1
J gene: TRBJ2-5
CDR3 protein: CASSPFGPTQETQYF

V gene: TRBV25-1
J gene: TRBJ1-6
CDR3 protein: CASSGRGYSPLHF

V gene: TRBV7-9
J gene: TRBJ2-1
CDR3 protein: CASSLVGSGRAKNEQFF

V gene: TRBV5-1
J gene: TRBJ1-1
CDR3 protein: CASSLEGITEAFF

V gene: TRBV6-5
J gene: TRBJ1-1
CDR3 protein: CASNSQGGATEAFF

V gene: TRBV9
J gene: TRBJ2-2
CDR3 protein: CASGGQAVNTGELFF

V gene: TRBV7-2
J gene: TRBJ2-3
CDR3 protein: CASSLGLPGTDTQYF

V gene: TRBV4-1
J gene: TRBJ1-2
CDR3 protein: CASSQGLRAANYGYTF

V gene: TRBV6-1
J gene: TRBJ1-5
CDR3 protein: CASSEATANQPQHF

V gene: TRBV28
J gene: TRBJ2-1
CDR3 protein: CASSWGGNEQFF

V gene: TRBV5-1
J gene: TRBJ2-7
CDR3 protein: CASSVASGSSYEQYF

V gene: TRBV29-1
J gene: TRBJ1-2
CDR3 protein: CSVERDRGLYGYTF

V gene: TRBV6-6
J gene: TRBJ1-1
CDR3 protein: CASTSESMNTEAFF

V gene: TRBV29-1
J gene: TRBJ2-3
CDR3 protein: CSVVVPAETQYF

V gene: TRBV7-9
J gene: TRBJ2-5
CDR3 protein: CASSFLHSGRVETQYF

V gene: TRBV27
J gene: TRBJ2-1
CDR3 protein: CASSPRVTYNEQFF

V gene: TRBV7-2
J gene: TRBJ1-2
CDR3 protein: CASSLNYGYTF

V gene: TRBV7-2
J gene: TRBJ2-5
CDR3 protein: CASSLGFSGGRETQYF

V gene: TRBV27
J gene: TRBJ1-1
CDR3 protein: CASSLFLNTEAFF